This is a list of T cell receptor beta chains from one sample in a study of OX40 agonist ivuxolimab in advanced cancers. Assay used: immunoSEQ multiplex PCR; TCRdb lists only in-frame clones, some missing. The sample holds 59,000 or so clones; less than 85% are singletons and the top ten take more than 3%. Material: CD4+ or CD8+ T cells sorted from blood, obtained in a trial of the OX40 agonist ivuxolimab. These receptors came from an adult with an advanced solid tumor such as melanoma, head and neck, liver or kidney cancer. CDR3s include the opening cysteine and the closing phenylalanine or tryptophan. A D gene is named only where the DNA matches it firmly. Size values are once, few and many counts, or a class for expanded clones, and some rows have none.

V: TRBV5-4; length: 13; size: -; J: TRBJ2-3; D: -; DNA: TGTGCCAGCAGCTCCAGACAGACAGATACGCAGTATTTT; CDR3: CASSSRQTDTQYF
V: TRBV18; length: 14; size: -; J: TRBJ1-2; D: -; DNA: TGTGCCAGCTCACCACCGGATGGAAGGTATGGCTACACCTTC; CDR3: CASSPPDGRYGYTF
V: TRBV2; length: 14; size: -; J: TRBJ2-2; D: -; DNA: TGTGCCAGCAGTGTTCAGGGAATTACCGGGGAGCTGTTTTTT; CDR3: CASSVQGITGELFF
V: TRBV10-2; length: 15; size: -; J: TRBJ2-7; D: TRBD2; DNA: TGCGCCAGCAGTGAGTCGAATCGGGGGGTTTACGAGCAGTACTTC; CDR3: CASSESNRGVYEQYF
V: TRBV19; length: 14; size: -; J: TRBJ2-6; D: -; DNA: TGTGCCAGTCGGGACCTCTCTGGGGCCAACGTCCTGACTTTC; CDR3: CASRDLSGANVLTF
V: TRBV18; length: 16; size: -; J: TRBJ1-1; D: -; DNA: TGTGCCAGCTCACCGGTTGGAGGGACCTCGGGCACTGAAGCTTTCTTT; CDR3: CASSPVGGTSGTEAFF
V: TRBV4-3; length: 17; size: -; J: TRBJ1-4; D: -; DNA: TGCGCCAGCAGCCAAGGGGCCCGAGGACTGGGTAATGAAAAACTGTTTTTT; CDR3: CASSQGARGLGNEKLFF
V: TRBV6-1; length: 13; size: -; J: TRBJ2-7; D: -; DNA: TGTGCCAGCAGGGCATCAGGGGCCACAGAGCAGTACTTC; CDR3: CASRASGATEQYF
V: TRBV4-2; length: 14; size: -; J: TRBJ2-3; D: -; DNA: TGTGCCAGCAGCCCCAAGGGGGGCACAGATACGCAGTATTTT; CDR3: CASSPKGGTDTQYF
V: TRBV2; length: 14; size: -; J: TRBJ1-4; D: -; DNA: TGTGCCAGCAGACCAGACAGAATTAATGAAAAACTGTTTTTT; CDR3: CASRPDRINEKLFF
V: TRBV11-3; length: 14; size: -; J: TRBJ1-6; D: -; DNA: TGTGCCAGCAGCCCGAGCAGGCGCCCCTCACCCCTCCACTTT; CDR3: CASSPSRRPSPLHF
V: TRBV5-4; length: 12; size: -; J: TRBJ1-4; D: -; DNA: TGTGCCAGCAGCTTGGAGGGAGACAAACTGTTTTTT; CDR3: CASSLEGDKLFF
V: TRBV18; length: 15; size: -; J: TRBJ1-6; D: -; DNA: TGTGCCAGCTCACCGGGACTCTCCTATAATTCACCCCTCCACTTT; CDR3: CASSPGLSYNSPLHF
V: TRBV19; length: 13; size: -; J: TRBJ1-1; D: -; DNA: TGTGCCAGTAGTAGACTGCCGGACACTGAAGCTTTCTTT; CDR3: CASSRLPDTEAFF
V: TRBV6-5; length: 14; size: -; J: TRBJ1-2; D: TRBD1; DNA: TGTGCCAGCAGTGAACAGCAGGCAGGGGGTGGCTACACCTTC; CDR3: CASSEQQAGGGYTF
V: TRBV6-6; length: 14; size: -; J: TRBJ1-3; D: -; DNA: TGTGCCAGCAGCCCAGGTGGGGGTGGAAACACCATATATTTT; CDR3: CASSPGGGGNTIYF
V: TRBV7-9; length: 15; size: -; J: TRBJ1-2; D: TRBD1; DNA: TGTGCCAGCAGCTTAAGGCAGGGGGCATACTATGGCTACACCTTC; CDR3: CASSLRQGAYYGYTF
V: TRBV7-3; length: 16; size: -; J: TRBJ2-3; D: -; DNA: TGTGCCAGCAGCTGGGGGGGCCCTTTCTCCGCAGATACGCAGTATTTT; CDR3: CASSWGGPFSADTQYF
V: TRBV28; length: 17; size: -; J: TRBJ2-5; D: TRBD2; DNA: TGTGCCAGCAGTTTGAAGCGGACTAGCGGCTTCCAAGAGACCCAGTACTTC; CDR3: CASSLKRTSGFQETQYF
V: TRBV10-3; length: 14; size: -; J: TRBJ1-1; D: -; DNA: TGTGCCATCAGTGAGTTTAGGGAGGTCGCTGAAGCTTTCTTT; CDR3: CAISEFREVAEAFF
V: TRBV5-6; length: 15; size: -; J: TRBJ2-1; D: TRBD2; DNA: TGTGCCAGCAGAGCGGGGGCCATCTCCTACAATGAGCAGTTCTTC; CDR3: CASRAGAISYNEQFF
V: TRBV7-2; length: 14; size: -; J: TRBJ2-2; D: -; DNA: TGTGCCAGCAGCTTAGTATACGACACCGGGGAGCTGTTTTTT; CDR3: CASSLVYDTGELFF
V: TRBV18; length: 21; size: -; J: TRBJ2-3; D: TRBD2; DNA: TGTGCCAGCTCACATTTAGCCGTAGCGGGAAGGCCCTGGAACCGCACAGATACGCAGTATTTT; CDR3: CASSHLAVAGRPWNRTDTQYF
V: TRBV18; length: 14; size: few; J: TRBJ1-1; D: -; DNA: TGTGCCAGCTCACCACTCTCGTCGAACACTGAAGCTTTCTTT; CDR3: CASSPLSSNTEAFF
V: TRBV7-9; length: 15; size: -; J: TRBJ2-6; D: -; DNA: TGTGCCAGCAGCCAATGGGGCTCTGGGGCCAACGTCCTGACTTTC; CDR3: CASSQWGSGANVLTF
V: TRBV18; length: 13; size: -; J: TRBJ2-5; D: -; DNA: TGTGCCAGCTCACCACACCCTAAAGAGACCCAGTACTTC; CDR3: CASSPHPKETQYF
V: TRBV5-1; length: 16; size: -; J: TRBJ1-1; D: TRBD1; DNA: TGCGCCAGCAGCCCGACCCTGGGACAGACGAACACTGAAGCTTTCTTT; CDR3: CASSPTLGQTNTEAFF
V: TRBV5-6; length: 14; size: -; J: TRBJ1-5; D: TRBD1; DNA: TGTGCCAGCAGCTCACAGGGGGGAAGACAGCCCCAGCATTTT; CDR3: CASSSQGGRQPQHF
V: TRBV10-1; length: 11; size: -; J: TRBJ1-2; D: -; DNA: TGCGCCAGCAGTGATGGGTACAGCTACACCTTC; CDR3: CASSDGYSYTF
V: TRBV20-1; length: 11; size: few; J: TRBJ1-1; D: -; DNA: TGCAGTGCGGGAACAGGGAGAAAAGCTTTCTTT; CDR3: CSAGTGRKAFF
V: TRBV27; length: 15; size: -; J: TRBJ2-3; D: -; DNA: TGTGCCAGCAGTTTAAACCCACAGGGGAGGAATACGCAGTATTTT; CDR3: CASSLNPQGRNTQYF
V: TRBV5-1; length: 15; size: once; J: TRBJ2-5; D: TRBD1; DNA: TGCGCCAGCAGCTTGGTGGACAGGACGGGAGAGACCCAGTACTTC; CDR3: CASSLVDRTGETQYF
V: TRBV11-1; length: 17; size: -; J: TRBJ2-5; D: TRBD2; DNA: TGTGCCAGCAGCTTAACCGCTAGCGGCCTCCCCCAAGAGACCCAGTACTTC; CDR3: CASSLTASGLPQETQYF
V: TRBV7-2; length: 14; size: -; J: TRBJ2-5; D: TRBD1; DNA: TGTGCCAGCAGCATAGGGACAGGGAGGGAGACCCAGTACTTC; CDR3: CASSIGTGRETQYF
V: TRBV5-1; length: 15; size: -; J: TRBJ1-1; D: TRBD1; DNA: TGCGCCAGCAGCTGGACCCAGGGGGTGAACACTGAAGCTTTCTTT; CDR3: CASSWTQGVNTEAFF
V: TRBV4-1; length: 15; size: -; J: TRBJ1-2; D: -; DNA: TGCGCCAGCAGCCAAGAATCGGCAAGCTTCTATGGCTACACCTTC; CDR3: CASSQESASFYGYTF
V: TRBV7-2; length: 16; size: -; J: TRBJ2-3; D: TRBD2; DNA: TGTGCCAGCAGCCTAGAAAGCGGGGGAGCCCTGAATACGCAGTATTTT; CDR3: CASSLESGGALNTQYF
V: TRBV5-6; length: 11; size: few; J: TRBJ1-2; D: -; DNA: TGTGCCAGCGGCAGACTCCTTGGCTACACCTTC; CDR3: CASGRLLGYTF
V: TRBV6-5; length: 15; size: -; J: TRBJ1-1; D: -; DNA: TGTGCCAGCAGTCCTCCGGGTGGGAGAAACACTGAAGCTTTCTTT; CDR3: CASSPPGGRNTEAFF
V: TRBV5-1; length: 15; size: -; J: TRBJ2-5; D: -; DNA: TGCGCCAGCCTCTCAAGGCCGGGTCAAGGAGAGACCCAGTACTTC; CDR3: CASLSRPGQGETQYF